This is a list of T cell receptor beta chains from one sample in a study of beta chain features in type 1 diabetes. The data were produced by immunoSEQ multiplex PCR, yet TCRdb's version contains in-frame clones alone and is incomplete. The sample holds hundreds of thousands of clones, 11% seen once. The sequenced sample was naive CD4+ T cells from blood. Source of these receptors: a woman between 18 and 30 years old in good health. Both conserved end residues are part of each CDR3. D genes are given only for firm matches. Only part of the rows carry a size: once, few, many, or a class if the clone is expanded.

11	TRBV20-1	-	-	TRBJ2-5	CSATTGVTQYF	TGCAGTGCAACCACAGGTGTGACCCAGTACTTC
13	TRBV30	TRBD1	few	TRBJ2-7	CAWLDREIYEQYF	TGTGCCTGGCTAGACAGGGAGATCTACGAGCAGTACTTC
12	TRBV5-6	-	few	TRBJ1-6	CASSLRDSPLHF	TGTGCCAGCAGCTTGCGTGATTCACCCCTCCACTTT
13	TRBV18	-	few	TRBJ2-5	CASSLTIQETQYF	TGTGCCAGCTCACTTACTATCCAGGAGACCCAGTACTTC
16	TRBV4-2	TRBD1	-	TRBJ2-7	CASSQVGQGISYEQYF	TGTGCCAGCAGCCAAGTCGGACAGGGTATCTCCTACGAGCAGTACTTC
13	TRBV28	-	-	TRBJ1-2	CASSAGQGHGYTF	TGTGCCAGTTCAGCGGGTCAGGGTCATGGCTACACCTTC
15	TRBV6-5	TRBD1	-	TRBJ1-2	CASSRGRGQPYGYTF	TGTGCCAGCAGTCGGGGCCGGGGACAGCCTTATGGCTACACCTTC
17	TRBV4-1	TRBD2	-	TRBJ2-1	CASSQGLAGGRGNEQFF	TGCGCCAGCAGCCAAGGGTTAGCGGGAGGGAGAGGCAATGAGCAGTTCTTC
13	TRBV4-1	-	-	TRBJ1-2	CASSQGFNYGYTF	TGCGCCAGCAGCCAAGGTTTTAACTATGGCTACACCTTC
13	TRBV2	-	-	TRBJ1-5	CASTGWESQPQHF	TGTGCCAGCACAGGGTGGGAGAGTCAGCCCCAGCATTTT